The T cell receptor beta chain described here comes from a study of human T cells and chemical hapten exposure. Each cDNA molecule in the library carried unique molecular identifiers. TCRdb analysed the RACE reads with MiXCR anew, one entry per CDR3 protein. The repertoire includes 150,000 or so distinct CDR3 sequences, roughly 15% of them detected once, and less than 2% sits in the top ten. Time point denoted: patch test 1, 2 weeks after DPC sensitization. Treatment defined: therapeutic diphenylcyclopropenone sensitization with weekly scalp DPC. Each patch test followed a blood draw. Study-wide findings and caveats: Expanded TCR sets contained significantly more large CDR3 similarity clusters than controls. The number of TCRs over 1 in 1000 frequency stayed unchanged after DPC.

Many counts were recorded for this clonotype. Its antigen is still unknown. This CDR3 comprises 10 residues. The germline V gene has CDR1 SQVTM and CDR2 ANQGSEA. V dropped 7 bases and J dropped 0 bases, with 3 bases sitting between them. The rearrangement uses TRBV29-1 and TRBJ1-1; D ambiguous. Material: whole blood, obtained in connection with sensitization to the hapten diphenylcyclopropenone (DPC). The origin of this receptor is a woman between 25 and 40 years old with alopecia areata. Some clones in this sample may be carry-over from other donors' samples. CDR3: CSALNTEAFF. The CDR3 nucleotides read TGCAGCGCCCTGAACACTGAAGCTTTCTTT.